This record covers a single T cell receptor beta chain. This clonotype was observed at least ten times. Its cognate antigen has yet to be identified. There are no base qualities to consult, and no much larger clone falls within one base. The data belong to a study of Graves' ophthalmopathy and Graves' hyperthyroidism (dated by TCRdb to 2016 to 2019). Background for the entire study: Peripheral blood was collected before any treatment was given, at the time of initial diagnosis. An independent validation cohort was composed of fewer than 20 hyperthyroidism patients and roughly 16 patients who later progressed from hyperthyroidism to ophthalmopathy. After sampling, hyperthyroidism patients received methimazole starting at 30 mg daily, and ophthalmopathy patients received high-dose intravenous methylprednisolone. To explore V-J signatures distinguishing ophthalmopathy from hyperthyroidism, a discovery set of about a hundred patients (43 ophthalmopathy, 55 to 60 stable hyperthyroidism) was enrolled. The study used TCR beta repertoire signatures to distinguish Graves' ophthalmopathy from Graves' hyperthyroidism and to predict progression to ophthalmopathy. T-cell repertoires of thyroid tissue and blood were compared in more than five hyperthyroidism patients. The 100 or so discovery patients were divided at random into training and test sets in a 7:3 ratio. In total, some 130 blood samples were TCR-sequenced: approximately 40 ophthalmopathy, roughly 80 hyperthyroidism and approximately 17 hyperthyroidism-to-ophthalmopathy patients.

The CDR3 goes from the cysteine to the phenylalanine over 15 residues. The only DNA kept is the CDR3, 45 bases in frame from the first base. CDR1 and CDR2 were assigned from the germline V gene as MDHEN and SYDVKM. V is pared back by 6 bases and J by 5 bases, with 19 bases lying between the germline termini. For repertoire sequencing, the TCR beta CDR3 regions were amplified from RNA transcripts. A first-round RT-PCR used HTBI primers with the Qiagen OneStep RT-PCR kit, followed by a second-round multiplex PCR, size selection and purification. The libraries underwent paired-end sequencing with 100 bp reads on an Illumina HiSeq2000. In the original analysis: SOAPnuke was used to process the reads, throwing out any read that had adapters, had uncalled bases, had a mean Phred below 15, or lacked an exact constant-primer or identifier match. High-quality paired reads were merged with COPE v1.2.5. Clonotypes were defined as unique nucleotide sequences and were aligned to IMGT TRB V, D and J references using MiTCR v1.1. The analysis was limited to V-J combinations with a frequency above 0.0001, which together covered roughly 99% of the repertoires. A TCR clonal expansion and chaos score per V-J combination was defined as the ratio of F50 clonal expansion to chaos observed in the TCRdist matrix. Welch's t-statistics and random forest were used to narrow the features down to roughly twelve V-J combinations, which were then fed into a naive Bayes classifier. The Morisita-Horn index was used to measure how similar the thyroid and blood repertoires were. TCRdb's own reprocessing of the public reads used fastp at Q25 and MiXCR and kept productive beta chains. Each CDR3 protein gets just one entry, which takes the most common genes and DNA from the rows behind it. Clone size and V and J calls follow TCRdb, not the original study. Here the sample has roughly 230,000 distinct CDR3 sequences; roughly 21% occur a single time. Clones ranked in the top ten supply around 40% of the sample.

The ophthalmopathy patients had moderately to severely active disease, with a Clinical Activity Score of 3 or higher, a NOSPECS grade of 4 or higher, and a disease duration of less than 3 months. Anyone with other autoimmune diseases, uncontrolled infections, pregnancy or lactation was excluded from the study. Diagnosis relied on clinical symptoms, serum thyroxine, TRAb, thyroid ultrasound and orbital computed tomography. PBMCs were isolated from about 10 ml of fresh peripheral blood by Ficoll-Paque density gradient centrifugation. Trizol reagent was used to extract the total RNA, and its quality was then checked on an Agilent 2100 Bioanalyzer. The full study reports these points: No statistical method was used to predetermine the sample size, and group allocation was not hidden from the investigators. In validation, the model predicted ophthalmopathy progression with 70.59% sensitivity and roughly 72% specificity; roughly 11 predicted patients were CT-confirmed with GO in a median of about 6.2 months. Among expanded thyroid clonotypes with frequency above 0.001, most also showed up in blood, which suggests that blood repertoires may reflect the thyroid immune response. Ophthalmopathy was separated from stable hyperthyroidism by the 13-signature model with 85% to 90% sensitivity and about 81% specificity in cross-validation and with 80%/75% in the test set.

Recombination connected TRBV28 to TRBJ2-5, with TRBD2 tentatively as D gene (7 bases match). The sequenced material came from peripheral blood. This receptor was taken from a woman in her fifties or sixties with Graves' ophthalmopathy. Donor details come from another sample of the same person, matched by shared clones. The CDR3 sequence is CASSGGQGSVETQYF. The DNA is as follows: TGTGCCAGCAGCGGGGGGCAGGGTAGTGTCGAGACCCAGTACTTC.